The rows below give T cell receptor beta chains drawn from one sample of a study of shared clonotypes between healthy human individuals. Measured with immunoSEQ multiplex PCR; TCRdb has only the in-frame clones, and not every one. The sample yields about 680,000 clones, 90% to 95% seen once. The sample consisted of naive CD8+ T cells sorted from blood. The source is a man in his thirties or forties in good health. Each CDR3 is given with its conserved first and last residue. The D gene is left open where the match is weak. Where a row states a size, it is once, few, many or the class of an expanded clone; other rows omit it.

TRBJ2-1 . 14 TRBV6-6 . CASSPRTVYNEQFF TGTGCCAGCAGTCCTCGGACGGTCTACAATGAGCAGTTCTTC
TRBJ1-1 . 16 TRBV19 . CASSIAPSGVSTEAFF TGTGCCAGTAGTATAGCTCCCAGTGGGGTATCAACTGAAGCTTTCTTT
TRBJ2-2 . 14 TRBV5-1 . CASSLEGGTGELFF TGCGCCAGCAGCTTGGAGGGTGGCACCGGGGAGCTGTTTTTT
TRBJ2-1 . 16 TRBV11-2 TRBD2 CASSSGLAGGYNEQFF TGTGCCAGCAGCTCTGGGCTAGCGGGAGGGTACAATGAGCAGTTCTTC
TRBJ1-1 . 13 TRBV7-2 . CASSRGENTEAFF TGTGCCAGCAGCCGAGGAGAAAACACTGAAGCTTTCTTT
TRBJ2-1 . 15 TRBV7-3 . CASSLEDSAGHEQFF TGTGCCAGCAGCTTAGAGGACTCGGCAGGGCATGAGCAGTTCTTC
TRBJ2-7 . 12 TRBV10-2 TRBD1 CASRGTAYEQYF TGCGCCAGCAGGGGGACAGCCTACGAGCAGTACTTC
TRBJ2-1 . 15 TRBV18 . CASSPPLDSYNEQFF TGTGCCAGCTCACCACCGCTAGACTCCTACAATGAGCAGTTCTTC
TRBJ2-1 . 13 TRBV6-1 . CASSEAFYNEQFF TGTGCCAGCAGTGAAGCTTTTTACAATGAGCAGTTCTTC
TRBJ1-5 once 14 TRBV27 . CASSYSGENQPQHF TGTGCCAGCAGTTACTCAGGGGAGAATCAGCCCCAGCATTTT
TRBJ2-7 . 15 TRBV6-6 TRBD2 CASSQGLAGVYEQYF TGTGCCAGCAGCCAAGGACTAGCGGGGGTCTACGAGCAGTACTTC
TRBJ2-1 . 13 TRBV9 . CASSVGTYNEQFF TGTGCCAGCAGCGTAGGCACATACAATGAGCAGTTCTTC
TRBJ2-3 . 16 TRBV7-9 TRBD2 CVSSLVRAGSTDTQYF TGTGTCAGCAGCTTAGTGCGAGCGGGGAGCACAGATACGCAGTATTTT
TRBJ2-5 . 11 TRBV5-5 . CASSLMETQYF TGTGCCAGCAGCTTGATGGAGACCCAGTACTTC
TRBJ2-5 . 17 TRBV10-2 TRBD2 CASSFHRGTSGQETQYF TGCGCCAGCAGTTTCCATCGGGGGACTAGCGGACAAGAGACCCAGTACTTC
TRBJ2-7 . 14 TRBV19 . CASSISGGAYEQYF TGTGCCAGTAGTATATCTGGCGGGGCCTACGAGCAGTACTTC
TRBJ2-1 . 13 TRBV6-5 . CASSYSQVREQFF TGTGCCAGCAGTTACTCTCAGGTCCGTGAGCAGTTCTTC
TRBJ2-3 . 15 TRBV29-1 TRBD2 CSVAEGLAPTDTQYF TGCAGCGTTGCCGAGGGACTAGCGCCCACAGATACGCAGTATTTT
TRBJ2-1 . 14 TRBV6-1 TRBD1 CASSDGTGWNEQFF TGTGCCAGCAGTGATGGGACAGGGTGGAATGAGCAGTTCTTC
TRBJ1-1 . 13 TRBV10-3 . CAITGRLNTEAFF TGTGCCATCACGGGACGGTTGAACACTGAAGCTTTCTTT
TRBJ1-2 once 14 TRBV7-6 . CASSPGFLVMGYTF .
TRBJ1-1 . 13 TRBV10-1 . CASSELGGTEAFF TGCGCCAGCAGTGAGTTGGGGGGAACTGAAGCTTTCTTT
TRBJ2-7 . 13 TRBV10-1 TRBD1 CASSARGQGEQYF TGCGCCAGCAGTGCCCGGGGACAGGGGGAGCAGTACTTC
TRBJ1-2 once 14 TRBV11-2 . CASSLVRQGYGYTF TGTGCCAGCAGCTTAGTTCGCCAAGGGTATGGCTACACCTTC
TRBJ1-4 . 12 TRBV6-1 . CASSEDRGYMFF TGTGCCAGCAGTGAAGATCGAGGGTATATGTTTTTT
TRBJ2-7 . 14 TRBV6-1 . CASSGGSIRYEQYF TGTGCCAGCAGTGGAGGCAGCATACGATACGAGCAGTACTTC
TRBJ2-4 . 15 TRBV28 . CASSWTAKAKNIQYF TGTGCCAGCAGTTGGACAGCCAAAGCCAAAAACATTCAGTACTTC
TRBJ2-7 once 12 TRBV28 . CASGRGSYEQYF TGTGCCAGCGGGAGAGGGTCCTACGAGCAGTACTTC
TRBJ2-5 . 10 TRBV30 . CAGEGRTQYF TGTGCCGGGGAAGGGAGGACCCAGTACTTC
TRBJ2-3 . 12 TRBV13 . CASSLRSDTQYF TGTGCCAGCAGCTTAAGGTCGGATACGCAGTATTTT
TRBJ2-1 once 18 TRBV4-1 TRBD2 CASSPQSGTSGSRNEQFF TGCGCCAGCAGCCCACAGTCCGGGACTAGCGGGAGTAGGAATGAGCAGTTCTTC
TRBJ2-7 . 14 TRBV7-2 . CASSLAPDSYEQYF TGTGCCAGCAGCTTAGCACCCGACTCCTACGAGCAGTACTTC
TRBJ2-2 . 14 TRBV7-6 . CASSSLSPTGELFF TGTGCCAGCAGCTCGCTAAGTCCCACCGGGGAGCTGTTTTTT
TRBJ1-4 many 14 TRBV13 TRBD1 CASRYGTGDEKLFF TGTGCCAGCAGATATGGGACAGGGGACGAAAAACTGTTTTTT
TRBJ2-7 . 16 TRBV19 TRBD1 CASSILGTGRFYEQYF TGTGCCAGTAGTATACTCGGGACAGGGAGATTCTACGAGCAGTACTTC
TRBJ2-7 . 11 TRBV11-2 . CASSLIYEQYF TGTGCCAGCAGCTTGATCTACGAGCAGTACTTC
TRBJ2-3 . 12 TRBV6-1 . CASSGRTDTQYF TGTGCCAGCAGTGGACGCACAGATACGCAGTATTTT
TRBJ2-3 . 15 TRBV28 TRBD1 CASSLETGVTDTQYF TGTGCCAGCAGTTTAGAGACAGGGGTCACAGATACGCAGTATTTT
TRBJ2-1 . 15 TRBV30 . CAWVPPGSSYNEQFF TGTGCCTGGGTGCCCCCAGGGAGCTCCTACAATGAGCAGTTCTTC
TRBJ2-7 . 14 TRBV28 . CASSLGEGPYEQYF TGTGCCAGCAGTTTAGGGGAAGGACCGTACGAGCAGTACTTC
TRBJ2-1 . 15 TRBV4-1 TRBD2 CATTPSGGVVNEQFF TGCGCCACCACCCCCAGCGGGGGTGTCGTGAATGAGCAGTTCTTC
TRBJ2-7 . 15 TRBV19 . CASSIGPGSWDEQYF TGTGCCAGTAGTATTGGGCCAGGGTCGTGGGACGAGCAGTACTTC
TRBJ1-1 . 13 TRBV7-9 . CASNRARDTEAFF TGTGCCAGCAACAGGGCGCGGGACACTGAAGCTTTCTTT
TRBJ1-5 few 15 TRBV4-3 . CASSQDRYSNQPQHF TGCGCCAGCAGCCAAGATCGGTATAGCAATCAGCCCCAGCATTTT
TRBJ2-3 once 13 TRBV7-3 . CASSPWGGDTQYF TGTGCCAGCAGCCCCTGGGGTGGAGATACGCAGTATTTT
TRBJ2-1 . 19 TRBV2 TRBD2 CASSQGTFSGRASYNEQFF TGTGCCAGCAGCCAAGGTACCTTTAGCGGGAGGGCCTCCTACAATGAGCAGTTCTTC
TRBJ2-1 once 14 TRBV9 TRBD2 CASSPREGGNEQFF TGTGCCAGCAGCCCGCGGGAGGGCGGCAATGAGCAGTTCTTC
TRBJ2-7 . 13 TRBV28 . CAAASGFSYEQYF TGTGCCGCTGCCAGCGGGTTCTCCTACGAGCAGTACTTC
TRBJ2-5 . 14 TRBV27 . CASSLLGEKETQYF TGTGCCAGCAGTTTATTGGGGGAAAAAGAGACCCAGTACTTC
TRBJ2-1 . 13 TRBV7-9 . CASSLGWVDEQFF TGTGCCAGCAGCTTAGGTTGGGTCGATGAGCAGTTCTTC
TRBJ2-7 . 14 TRBV7-9 . CASSTPPSSYEQYF TGTGCCAGCAGCACACCCCCATCTTCCTACGAGCAGTACTTC
TRBJ1-1 . 13 TRBV27 . CASSWGPGAEAFF TGTGCCAGCAGTTGGGGGCCGGGCGCTGAAGCTTTCTTT
TRBJ1-5 . 13 TRBV6-1 . CASRPPSNQPQHF TGTGCCAGCAGGCCTCCTAGCAATCAGCCCCAGCATTTT